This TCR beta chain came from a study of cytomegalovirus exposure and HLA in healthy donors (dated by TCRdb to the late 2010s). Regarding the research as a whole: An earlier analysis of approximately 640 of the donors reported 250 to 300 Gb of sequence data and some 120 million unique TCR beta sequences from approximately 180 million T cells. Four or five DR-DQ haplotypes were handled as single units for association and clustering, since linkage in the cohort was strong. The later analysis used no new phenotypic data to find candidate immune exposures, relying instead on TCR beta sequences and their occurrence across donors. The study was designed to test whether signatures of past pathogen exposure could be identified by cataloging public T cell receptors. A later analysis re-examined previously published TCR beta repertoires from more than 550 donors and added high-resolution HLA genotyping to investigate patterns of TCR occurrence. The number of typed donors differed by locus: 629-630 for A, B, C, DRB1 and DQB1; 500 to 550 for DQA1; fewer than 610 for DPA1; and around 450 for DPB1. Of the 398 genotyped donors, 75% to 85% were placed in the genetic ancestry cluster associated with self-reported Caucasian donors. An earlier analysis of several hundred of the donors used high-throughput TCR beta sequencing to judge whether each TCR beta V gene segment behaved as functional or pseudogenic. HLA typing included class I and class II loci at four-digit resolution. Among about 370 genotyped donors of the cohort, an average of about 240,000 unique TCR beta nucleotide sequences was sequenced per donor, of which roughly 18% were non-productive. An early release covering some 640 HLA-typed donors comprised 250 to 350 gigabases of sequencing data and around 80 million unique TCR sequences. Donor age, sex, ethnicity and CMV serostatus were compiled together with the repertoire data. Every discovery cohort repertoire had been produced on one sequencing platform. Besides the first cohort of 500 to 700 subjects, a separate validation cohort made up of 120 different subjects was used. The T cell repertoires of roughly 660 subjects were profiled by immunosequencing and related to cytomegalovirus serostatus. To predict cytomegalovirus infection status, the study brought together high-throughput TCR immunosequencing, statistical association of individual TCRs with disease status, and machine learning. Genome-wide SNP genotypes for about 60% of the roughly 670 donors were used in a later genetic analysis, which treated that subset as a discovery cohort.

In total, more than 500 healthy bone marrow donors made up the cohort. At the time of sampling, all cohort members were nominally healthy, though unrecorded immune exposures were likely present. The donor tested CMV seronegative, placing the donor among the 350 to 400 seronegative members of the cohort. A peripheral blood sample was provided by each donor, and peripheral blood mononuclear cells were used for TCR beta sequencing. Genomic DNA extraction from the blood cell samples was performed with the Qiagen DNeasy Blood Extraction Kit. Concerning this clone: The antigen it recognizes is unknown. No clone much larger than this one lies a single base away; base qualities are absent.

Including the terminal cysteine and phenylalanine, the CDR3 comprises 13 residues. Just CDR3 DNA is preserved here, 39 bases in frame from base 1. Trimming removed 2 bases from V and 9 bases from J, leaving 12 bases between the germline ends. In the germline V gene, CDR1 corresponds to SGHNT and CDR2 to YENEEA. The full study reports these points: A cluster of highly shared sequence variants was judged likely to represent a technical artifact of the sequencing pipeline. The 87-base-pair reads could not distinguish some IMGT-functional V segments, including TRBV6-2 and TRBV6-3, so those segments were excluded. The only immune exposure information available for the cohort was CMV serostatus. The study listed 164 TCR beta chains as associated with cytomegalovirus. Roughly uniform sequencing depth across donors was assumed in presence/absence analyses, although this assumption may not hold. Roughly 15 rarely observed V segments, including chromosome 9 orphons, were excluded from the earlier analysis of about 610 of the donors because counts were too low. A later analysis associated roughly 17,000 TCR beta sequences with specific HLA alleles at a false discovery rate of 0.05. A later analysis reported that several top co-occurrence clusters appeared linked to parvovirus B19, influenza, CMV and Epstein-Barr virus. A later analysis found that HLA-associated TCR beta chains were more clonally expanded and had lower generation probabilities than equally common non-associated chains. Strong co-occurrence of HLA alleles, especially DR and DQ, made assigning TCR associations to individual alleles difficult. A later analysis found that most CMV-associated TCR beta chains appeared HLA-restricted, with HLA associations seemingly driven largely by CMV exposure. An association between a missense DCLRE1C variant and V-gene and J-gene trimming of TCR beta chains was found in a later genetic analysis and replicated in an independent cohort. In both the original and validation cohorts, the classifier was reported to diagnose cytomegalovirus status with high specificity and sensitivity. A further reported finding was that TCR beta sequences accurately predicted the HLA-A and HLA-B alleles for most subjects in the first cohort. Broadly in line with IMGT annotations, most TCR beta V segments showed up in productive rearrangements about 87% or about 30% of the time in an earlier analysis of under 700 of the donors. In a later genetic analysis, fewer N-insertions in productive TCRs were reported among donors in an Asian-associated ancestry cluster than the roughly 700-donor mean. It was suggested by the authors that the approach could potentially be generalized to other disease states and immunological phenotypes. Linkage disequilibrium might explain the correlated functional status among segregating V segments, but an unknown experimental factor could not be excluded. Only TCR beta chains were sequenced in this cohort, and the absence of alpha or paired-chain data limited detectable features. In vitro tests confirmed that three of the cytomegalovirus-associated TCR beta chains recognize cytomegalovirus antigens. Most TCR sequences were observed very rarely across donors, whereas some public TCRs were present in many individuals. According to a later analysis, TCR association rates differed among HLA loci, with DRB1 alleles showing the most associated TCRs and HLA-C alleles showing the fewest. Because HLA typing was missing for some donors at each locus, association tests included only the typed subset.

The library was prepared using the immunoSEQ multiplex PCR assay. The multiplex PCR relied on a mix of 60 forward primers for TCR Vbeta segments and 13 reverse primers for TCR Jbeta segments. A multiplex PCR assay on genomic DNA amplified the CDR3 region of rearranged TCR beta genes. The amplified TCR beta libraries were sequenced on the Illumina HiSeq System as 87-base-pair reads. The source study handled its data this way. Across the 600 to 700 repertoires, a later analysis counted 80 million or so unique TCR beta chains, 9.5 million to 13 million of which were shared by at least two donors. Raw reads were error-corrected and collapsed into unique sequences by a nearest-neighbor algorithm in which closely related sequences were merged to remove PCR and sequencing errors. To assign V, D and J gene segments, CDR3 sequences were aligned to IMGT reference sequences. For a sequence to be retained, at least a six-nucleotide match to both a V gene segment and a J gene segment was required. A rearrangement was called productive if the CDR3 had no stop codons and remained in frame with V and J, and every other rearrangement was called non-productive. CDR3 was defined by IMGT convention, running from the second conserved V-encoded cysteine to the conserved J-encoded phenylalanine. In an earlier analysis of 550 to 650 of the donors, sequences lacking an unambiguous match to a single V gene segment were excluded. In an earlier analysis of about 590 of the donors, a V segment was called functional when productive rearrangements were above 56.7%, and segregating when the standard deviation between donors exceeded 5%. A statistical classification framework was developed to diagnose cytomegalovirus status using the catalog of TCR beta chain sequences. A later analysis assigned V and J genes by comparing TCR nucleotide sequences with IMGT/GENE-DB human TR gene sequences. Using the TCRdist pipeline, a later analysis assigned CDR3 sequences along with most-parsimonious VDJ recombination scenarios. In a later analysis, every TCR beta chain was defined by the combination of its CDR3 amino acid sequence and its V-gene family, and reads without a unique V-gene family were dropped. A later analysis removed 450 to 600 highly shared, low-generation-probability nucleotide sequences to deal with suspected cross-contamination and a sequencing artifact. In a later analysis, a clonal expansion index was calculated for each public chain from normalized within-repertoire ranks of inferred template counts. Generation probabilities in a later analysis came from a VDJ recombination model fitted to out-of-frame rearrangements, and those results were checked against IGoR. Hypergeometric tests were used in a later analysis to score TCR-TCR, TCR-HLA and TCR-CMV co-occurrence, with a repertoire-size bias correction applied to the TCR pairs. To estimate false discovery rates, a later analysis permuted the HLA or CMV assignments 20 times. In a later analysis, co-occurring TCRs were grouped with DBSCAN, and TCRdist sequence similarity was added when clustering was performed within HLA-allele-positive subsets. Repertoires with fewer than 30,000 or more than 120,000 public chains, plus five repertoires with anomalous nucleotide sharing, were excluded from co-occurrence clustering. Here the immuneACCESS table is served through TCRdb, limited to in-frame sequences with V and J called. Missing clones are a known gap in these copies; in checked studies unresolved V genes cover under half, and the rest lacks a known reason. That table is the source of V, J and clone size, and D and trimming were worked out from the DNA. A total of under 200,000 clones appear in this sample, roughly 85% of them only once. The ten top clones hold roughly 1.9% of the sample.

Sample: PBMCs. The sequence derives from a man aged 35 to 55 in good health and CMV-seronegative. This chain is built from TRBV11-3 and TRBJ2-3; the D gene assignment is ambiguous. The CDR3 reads CASSLPPKETQYF. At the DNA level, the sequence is TGTGCCAGCAGCTTACCCCCTAAGGAGACGCAGTATTTT. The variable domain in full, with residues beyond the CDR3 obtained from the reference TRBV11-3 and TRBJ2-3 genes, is EAGVVQSPRYKIIEKKQPVAFWCNPISGHNTLYWYLQNLGQGPELLIRYENEEAVDDSQLPKDRFSAERLKGVDSTLKIQPAELGDSAVYLCASSLPPKETQYFGPGTRLTVL.